Below are 19 T cell receptor beta chains sequenced from a single sample in a study of cytomegalovirus exposure and HLA in healthy donors. The primer mix had 60 Vbeta and 13 Jbeta primers. The method was immunoSEQ multiplex PCR; TCRdb's version includes in-frame clones alone and lacks a portion of them. The sample lists roughly 130,000 clones, more than 60% occurring once. Sequencing was performed on PBMCs. The receptors here all came from a woman aged 55-70 years in good health and CMV-seronegative.

This clone showed up just once. This CDR3 reads CASSVLTGTGGETQYF. The DNA for the CDR3 is TGTGCCAGCAGCGTGCTAACAGGGACAGGGGGTGAGACCCAGTACTTC. V and J are TRBV14 and TRBJ2-5; 11 nucleotides match TRBD1. Per germline, CDR1 SGHDN and CDR2 FVKESK. This CDR3 spans 16 amino acids. V was pared by 5 bases and J by 5 bases, with 10 bases of the junction left unmatched. The full variable domain, its missing parts supplied by reference TRBV14 and TRBJ2-5, is EAGVTQFPSHSVIEKGQTVTLRCDPISGHDNLYWYRRVMGKEIKFLLHFVKESKQDESGMPNNRFLAERTGGTYSTLKVQPAELEDSGVYFCASSVLTGTGGETQYFGPGTRLLVL.

The rearrangement joins TRBV5-5 to TRBJ1-6; D uncertain. Trimming pared 2 bases from V and 7 bases from J, leaving 13 bases between. The CDR3 has 15 residues. Per the germline V gene, CDR1 is SGHKS and CDR2 is YYEKEE (reference sequence). CDR3: CASSFEGSGNSPLHF. The CDR3, as DNA: TGTGCCAGCAGCTTTGAAGGTTCAGGCAATTCACCCCTCCACTTT.

The V call is TRBV5-6, the J call TRBJ2-7; 14 bases agree with TRBD2. Germline loops: CDR1 SGHDT, CDR2 YYEEEE. J lost 3 bases, V lost 3 bases, and 2 bases had no gene match. This CDR3 comprises 15 residues. The CDR3 DNA reads as TGTGCCAGCAGCTACGGACTAGCGGGGGGCTACGAGCAGTACTTC. Its translation is CASSYGLAGGYEQYF.

The V gene is TRBV5-1, the J gene TRBJ1-2; 9 positions match TRBD1. V lost 4 bases, J lost 2 bases, and 12 bases stayed unmatched. This CDR3 comprises 17 residues. Germline CDR1 and CDR2: SGHRS and YFSETQ. The CDR3 DNA reads TGCGCCAGCAGCCGCGCTGCTACCGGGACAGGGAACTATGGCTACACCTTC. It encodes CASSRAATGTGNYGYTF. Full variable domain (remainder filled in from reference TRBV5-1 and TRBJ1-2): KAGVTQTPRYLIKTRGQQVTLSCSPISGHRSVSWYQQTPGQGLQFLFEYFSETQRNKGNFPGRFSGRQFSNSRSEMNVSTLELGDSALYLCASSRAATGTGNYGYTFGSGTRLTVV.

The table lists this clone with a few counts. The chain uses TRBV19 and TRBJ2-7; 8 nucleotides agree with TRBD1. The J segment lost 2 bases and the V segment lost 10 bases, leaving 7 bases of the junction unmatched. CDR3 length: 13 amino acids. The germline V gene encodes CDR1 LNHDA and CDR2 SQIVND (reference sequence). CDR3 nucleotide sequence: TGTGCCACTAGGGGGACAGGCACCTACGAGCAGTACTTC. Protein product: CATRGTGTYEQYF.

There are a few counts of this clone. The CDR3 nucleotides read TGTGCCAGCAGCCGGGACTACCCCTACAATGAGCAGTTCTTC. Encoded protein: CASSRDYPYNEQFF. The chain links TRBV2 to TRBJ2-1; 7 positions match TRBD2. Trimming took 6 bases from V and 2 from J; bases not matched to a gene: 4. Germline CDR1 is SNHLY and CDR2 is FYNNEI. The CDR3 length is 14 residues.

V and J are TRBV7-3 and TRBJ2-5; the D gene is possibly TRBD2 (7 bases). CDR1 is SGHTA and CDR2 is FQGTGA in the germline V gene. The CDR3 has 15 residues. The V end was cut by 5 bases, the J end by 4 bases, with 17 bases between. Here the CDR3 DNA reads TGTGCCAGCAGCGTGGGGGGGGCTCGGGGAGAGACCCAGTACTTC. Translating it yields CASSVGGARGETQYF.

This sequence joins TRBV6-5 and TRBJ2-4, with 7 bases matching TRBD2. This CDR3 region has 14 residues. Germline CDR1 is MNHEY and CDR2 is SVGAGI. With V trimmed by 5 bases and J by 3 bases, 4 bases remained unmatched. In DNA, the CDR3 is TGTGCCAGCAGTGCCGCGGGGGTCAAAAACATTCAGTACTTC. It yields the protein CASSAAGVKNIQYF.

The chain combines TRBV28 with TRBJ1-2; TRBD1 agrees at 7 bases. The CDR3 totals 15 residues. Germline CDR1 reads MDHEN; CDR2 reads SYDVKM. The J segment lost 4 bases and the V segment lost 6 bases, leaving 11 bases of the junction unmatched. CDR3 sequence (DNA): TGTGCCAGCAGCTCCACGTCGGACAGGCGCTATGGCTACACCTTC. As protein: CASSSTSDRRYGYTF.

The J gene is TRBJ1-4, the V gene TRBV19, with D unresolved. Trimming removed 5 bases from V and 4 bases from J, with 8 bases in between. Germline V CDR1 and CDR2: LNHDA, SQIVND (reference sequence). CDR3 size: 13 residues. This CDR3 is CASSLARNEKLFF. CDR3 DNA: TGTGCCAGTAGTTTGGCCCGTAATGAAAAACTGTTTTTT. The variable domain in full, completed from reference TRBV19 and TRBJ1-4, reads DGGITQSPKYLFRKEGQNVTLSCEQNLNHDAMYWYRQDPGQGLRLIYYSQIVNDFQKGDIAEGYSVSREKKESFPLTVTSAQKNPTAFYLCASSLARNEKLFFGSGTQLSVL.

Only a few counts were recorded for this clone. V gene TRBV29-1 combines with J gene TRBJ1-1, with TRBD1 as a possible D gene (6 bases). The CDR3 contains 13 residues. Trimming removed 4 bases at V and 1 base at J, with 10 bases between. Germline assignment: CDR1 SQVTM and CDR2 ANQGSEA. The CDR3 sequence is CSVGGGPNTEAFF. CDR3 DNA: TGCAGCGTTGGGGGGGGGCCGAACACTGAAGCTTTCTTT. The complete variable domain, with remaining parts taken from reference TRBV29-1 and TRBJ1-1, reads SAVISQKPSRDICQRGTSLTIQCQVDSQVTMMFWYRQQPGQSLTLIATANQGSEATYESGFVIDKFPISRPNLTFSTLTVSNMSPEDSSIYLCSVGGGPNTEAFFGQGTRLTVV.

This rearrangement joins TRBV9 to TRBJ2-1; 9 bases map to TRBD2. Unmatched junction bases numbered 6, after V lost 0 bases and J lost 8 bases. The CDR3 runs to 15 residues. Germline V gene sequence: CDR1 SGDLS, CDR2 YYNGEE. The CDR3 is CASSVGAGGADEQFF. The CDR3 DNA reads TGTGCCAGCAGCGTAGGAGCGGGAGGTGCAGATGAGCAGTTCTTC.

The chain employs TRBV4-1 and TRBJ2-7; TRBD2 matches at 9 bases. Germline assignment: CDR1 MGHRA and CDR2 YSYEKL. CDR3 size: 18 residues. V was pared by 3 bases and J by 4 bases, with 16 bases of the junction left unmatched. CDR3 in amino acids: CASSQAAGGISRGYEQYF. The DNA of the CDR3 is TGCGCCAGCAGCCAGGCAGCGGGGGGCATCTCTAGAGGATACGAGCAGTACTTC.

The chain links TRBV7-2 to TRBJ2-7; perhaps TRBD1 as D (7 bases). Trimming removed 1 base at V and 5 bases at J, with 21 bases between. CDR1 and CDR2 (germline): SGHTA, FQGNSA. The CDR3 extends over 17 amino acids. The CDR3 protein is CASSLGWRGHLLHEQYF. CDR3 in DNA: TGTGCCAGCAGCTTAGGGTGGAGGGGGCACCTTTTGCACGAGCAGTACTTC. The entire variable domain, with the rest obtained from reference TRBV7-2 and TRBJ2-7, is as follows: GAGVSQSPSNKVTEKGKDVELRCDPISGHTALYWYRQSLGQGLEFLIYFQGNSAPDKSGLPSDRFSAERTGGSVSTLTIQRTQQEDSAVYLCASSLGWRGHLLHEQYFGPGTRLTVT.

This rearrangement joins TRBV18 to TRBJ2-7, with 8 positions matching TRBD1. CDR3 size: 16 residues. CDR1 is KGHSH, CDR2 LQKENI, per germline. After removal of 1 base from V and 7 bases from J, the junction contained 12 bases not matched to a gene. CDR3 region: CASSPLAGGRAGEQYF. CDR3 coding DNA: TGTGCCAGCTCACCACTGGCAGGGGGCCGGGCTGGGGAGCAGTACTTC.

The gene calls are TRBV2 and TRBJ2-7; TRBD1 matches at 8 bases. Trimming at V came to 0 bases and at J to 4 bases, leaving 8 bases not matched to a gene. CDR1 is SNHLY and CDR2 is FYNNEI in the germline V gene. There are 16 residues in the CDR3. The CDR3 loop reads CASSEAGARGRYEQYF. CDR3 sequence (DNA): TGTGCCAGCAGTGAAGCGGGGGCCAGGGGGCGTTACGAGCAGTACTTC.

The V call is TRBV18, the J call TRBJ2-1; 12 bases are shared with TRBD2. V shed 3 bases, J shed 9 bases, and the junction held 6 bases outside the gene matches. The CDR3 is 15 amino acids. Germline V lookup: CDR1 KGHSH, CDR2 LQKENI. The CDR3 spells CASSPWTSGDGEQFF. DNA of the CDR3: TGTGCCAGCTCACCCTGGACTAGCGGGGACGGTGAGCAGTTCTTC.

The V call is TRBV14, the J call TRBJ2-1; TRBD2 matches 14 bases. V dropped 4 bases and J dropped 7; count of bases not matched to a gene: 9. CDR3 size: 17 residues. In germline, CDR1 is SGHDN, CDR2 FVKESK. Here the CDR3 DNA reads TGTGCCAGCAGCCCCCGCAGACTAGCGGGGGGGCCAAATGAGCAGTTCTTC. It yields the protein CASSPRRLAGGPNEQFF. Looking up the rest from reference TRBV14 and TRBJ2-1 gives the full variable domain: EAGVTQFPSHSVIEKGQTVTLRCDPISGHDNLYWYRRVMGKEIKFLLHFVKESKQDESGMPNNRFLAERTGGTYSTLKVQPAELEDSGVYFCASSPRRLAGGPNEQFFGPGTRLTVL.

The J gene is TRBJ2-5, the V gene TRBV5-4; D might be TRBD2 (7 bases). This CDR3 is 14 amino acids long. Trimming took 4 bases from V and 0 from J, leaving 10 bases between them. Germline-derived CDR1 and CDR2 are SGHNT and YYREEE (reference sequence). This CDR3 is CASSSGTNQETQYF. In DNA form, the CDR3 reads TGTGCCAGCAGCAGCGGGACAAACCAAGAGACCCAGTACTTC.